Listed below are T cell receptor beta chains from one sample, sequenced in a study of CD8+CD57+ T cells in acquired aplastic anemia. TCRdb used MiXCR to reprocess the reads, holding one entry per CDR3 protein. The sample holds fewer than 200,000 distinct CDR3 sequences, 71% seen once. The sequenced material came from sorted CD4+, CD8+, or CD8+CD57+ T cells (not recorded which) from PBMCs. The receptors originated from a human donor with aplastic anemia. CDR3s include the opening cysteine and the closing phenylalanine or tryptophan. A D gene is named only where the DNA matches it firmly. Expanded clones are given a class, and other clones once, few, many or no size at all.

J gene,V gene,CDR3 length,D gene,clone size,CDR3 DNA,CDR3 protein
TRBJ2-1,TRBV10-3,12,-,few,TGTGCCACCCGATCCGAGTACAATGAGCAGTTCTTC,CATRSEYNEQFF
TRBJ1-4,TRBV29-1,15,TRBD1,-,TGCAGCTCCCGGACAGGTCGTTCAACTAATGAAAAACTGTTTTTT,CSSRTGRSTNEKLFF
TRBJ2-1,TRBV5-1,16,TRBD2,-,TGCGCCAGCAGCTTAGGGCGGGGGGGCTCCTACAATGAGCAGTTCTTC,CASSLGRGGSYNEQFF
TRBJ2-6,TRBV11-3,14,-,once,TGTGCCAGCAGCTTAGATGCTGGGGCCAACGTCCTGACTTTC,CASSLDAGANVLTF
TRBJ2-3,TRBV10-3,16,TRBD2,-,TGTGCCATCAGAGGTAGCGGGGGATCGAGGTTGGATACGCAGTATTTT,CAIRGSGGSRLDTQYF
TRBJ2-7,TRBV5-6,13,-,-,TGTGCCAGCAGCCACCCAGACAGTTACGAGCAGTACTTC,CASSHPDSYEQYF
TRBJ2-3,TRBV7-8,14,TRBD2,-,TGTGCCAGCAGCCTCATAGCGGGGGTAGATACGCAGTATTTT,CASSLIAGVDTQYF
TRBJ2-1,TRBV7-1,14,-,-,TGTGCCAGCAGCTCAGAAGGCAGATACAATGAGCAGTTCTTC,CASSSEGRYNEQFF
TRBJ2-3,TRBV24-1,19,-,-,TGTGCCACCAGTGATTTCGCGCTACCAACACGGGAGCTGTCAGATACGCAGTATTTT,CATSDFALPTRELSDTQYF
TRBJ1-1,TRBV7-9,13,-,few,TGTGCCAGCAGCTTACAGGCGAACACTGAAGCTTTCTTT,CASSLQANTEAFF
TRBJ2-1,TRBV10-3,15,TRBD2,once,TGTGCCATCAAGGGGGCTAGCGGGAGAGTGGATGAGCAGTTCTTC,CAIKGASGRVDEQFF
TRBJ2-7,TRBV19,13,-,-,TGTGCCCGACACTCGGGGTACTCCTACGAGCAGTACTTC,CARHSGYSYEQYF
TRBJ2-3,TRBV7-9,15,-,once,TGTGCCAGCAGCTTAGGGGGACTCGTCACAGATACGCAGTATTTT,CASSLGGLVTDTQYF
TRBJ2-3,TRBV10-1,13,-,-,TGCGCCAGCATGATGCAGGGGCGAGATACGCAGTATTTT,CASMMQGRDTQYF
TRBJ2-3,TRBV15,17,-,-,TGTGCCACCAGCAGAGATAGCGGGACAGGGATTTCAGATACGCAGTATTTT,CATSRDSGTGISDTQYF
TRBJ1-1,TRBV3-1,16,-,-,TGTGCCAGCAGCCAAGATGTCAGAGGGGTCCGCCCCGAAGCTTTCTTT,CASSQDVRGVRPEAFF
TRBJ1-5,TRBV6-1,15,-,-,TGTGCCAGCAGTGAATTCAGGGTACGGAATCAGCCCCAGCATTTT,CASSEFRVRNQPQHF
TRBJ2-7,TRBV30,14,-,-,TGTGCCTGGGCCCTACCGGGGGTAGGCTACGAGCAGTACTTC,CAWALPGVGYEQYF
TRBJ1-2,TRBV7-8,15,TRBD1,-,TGTGCCAGCAGCTTCCGGGACAGGGGCTCCCATGGCTACACCTTC,CASSFRDRGSHGYTF
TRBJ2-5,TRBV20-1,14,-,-,TGCAGTGCCGAAACGGTATGGGGTAGCGAGACCCAGTACTTC,CSAETVWGSETQYF
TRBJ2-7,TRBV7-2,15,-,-,TGTGCCAGCAGCTTAGAAGGACGGAGCTCCTACGAGCAGTACTTC,CASSLEGRSSYEQYF
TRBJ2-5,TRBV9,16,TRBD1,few,TGTGCCAGCAGCGCGGGGACAGGGGGCTATGGGGAGACCCAGTACTTC,CASSAGTGGYGETQYF
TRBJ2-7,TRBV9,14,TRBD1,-,TGTGCCAGCAGTGCGACAGGGCGAGGCACCGAGCAGTACTTC,CASSATGRGTEQYF
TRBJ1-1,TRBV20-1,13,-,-,TGCAGTGCTAGGTCGGGGGCGAACACTGAAGCTTTCTTT,CSARSGANTEAFF
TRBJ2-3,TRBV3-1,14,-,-,TGTGCCAGCAGCCAATACTCCTTTAGAGATACGCAGTATTTT,CASSQYSFRDTQYF
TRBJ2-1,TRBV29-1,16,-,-,TGCAGTGCTAGAGATGGGGAGACCCCTACGAGAAATAAGCAGTTCTTC,CSARDGETPTRNKQFF
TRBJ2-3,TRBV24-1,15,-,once,TGTGCCACCAGTTCGGGACATCCCGGGCCAGATACGCAGTATTTT,CATSSGHPGPDTQYF
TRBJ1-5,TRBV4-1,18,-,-,TGCGCCAGCAGCCAAGACCCGGTAACGACGGACTGGGCGGTCCCCCAGCATTTT,CASSQDPVTTDWAVPQHF
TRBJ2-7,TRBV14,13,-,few,TGTGCCAGCAGCCAAGTACAGGGCTACGAGCAGTACTTC,CASSQVQGYEQYF
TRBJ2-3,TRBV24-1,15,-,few,TGTGCCACCAGTGATTTCGGACACCGCACAGATACGCAGTATTTT,CATSDFGHRTDTQYF
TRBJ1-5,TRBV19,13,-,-,TGTGCCAGTAGCGAAGCTTCTAATCAGCCCCAGCATTTT,CASSEASNQPQHF
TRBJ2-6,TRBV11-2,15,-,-,TGTGCCAGCAGCCAAGATCAAGCGGGGGCCAACGTCCTGACTTTC,CASSQDQAGANVLTF
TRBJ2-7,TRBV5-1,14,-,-,TGCGCCAGCAGCTTTATTGGAGCATACTACGAGCAGTACTTC,CASSFIGAYYEQYF
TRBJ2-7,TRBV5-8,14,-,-,TGTGCCAGCAGCCACGCGGGACTGCCCTACGAGCAGTACTTC,CASSHAGLPYEQYF
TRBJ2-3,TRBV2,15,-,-,TGTGCCAGCAGTGAACTAGGCTTGGGAACAGATACGCAGTATTTT,CASSELGLGTDTQYF
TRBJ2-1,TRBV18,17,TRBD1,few,TGTGCCAGCTCACCGGCTTTAGACAGGGGCCTTTACAATGAGCAGTTCTTC,CASSPALDRGLYNEQFF
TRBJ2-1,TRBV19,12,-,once,TGTGCCAGTAGTAAGAAACGAAATGAGCAGTTCTTC,CASSKKRNEQFF
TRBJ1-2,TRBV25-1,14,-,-,TGTGCCAGCAGTGACTATCGGACAGATAGTGGCTACACCTTC,CASSDYRTDSGYTF
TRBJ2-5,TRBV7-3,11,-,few,TGTGCCAGCGGAACGGGAGAGACCCAGTACTTC,CASGTGETQYF
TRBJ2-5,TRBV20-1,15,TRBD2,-,TGCAGTGCTAGAACTAGCGGGGGGGCCAGGGAGACCCAGTACTTC,CSARTSGGARETQYF
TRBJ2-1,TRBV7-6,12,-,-,TGTGCCAGCAGCCTCCTAAACAATGAGCAGTTCTTC,CASSLLNNEQFF
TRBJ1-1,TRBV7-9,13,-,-,TGTGCCAGCAGATGGGGGAGGGACACTGAAGCTTTCTTT,CASRWGRDTEAFF
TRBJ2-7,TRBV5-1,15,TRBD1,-,TGCGCCAGCAGCCTCCAAGGGACAGGGGTCTACGAGCAGTACTTC,CASSLQGTGVYEQYF